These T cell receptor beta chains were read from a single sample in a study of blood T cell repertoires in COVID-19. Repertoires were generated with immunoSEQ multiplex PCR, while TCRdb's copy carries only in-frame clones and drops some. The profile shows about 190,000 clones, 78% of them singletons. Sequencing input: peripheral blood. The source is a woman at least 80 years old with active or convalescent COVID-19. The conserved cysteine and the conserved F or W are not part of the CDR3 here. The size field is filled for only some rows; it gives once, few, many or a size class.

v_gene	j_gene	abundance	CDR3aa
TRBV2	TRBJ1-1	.	ASRGRGGTEAF
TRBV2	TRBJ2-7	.	ASSEALQGYEQY
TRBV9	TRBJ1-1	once	ASSVEAQNTEAF
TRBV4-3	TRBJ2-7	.	ASSQDLASGNYEQY
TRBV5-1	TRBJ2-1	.	ASGPLTSGNEQF
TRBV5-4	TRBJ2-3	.	ASSPPGTSSDTQY
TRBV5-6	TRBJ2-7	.	ASSLGRRVYEQY
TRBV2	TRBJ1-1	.	ASSEGRTGVTEAF
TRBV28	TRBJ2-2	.	ASSPPGTEWTGELF
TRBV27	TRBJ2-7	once	ASSRGVGSYEQY
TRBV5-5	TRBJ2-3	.	ASSGTRSTDTQY
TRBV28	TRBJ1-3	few	ASSLGGVGNTIY
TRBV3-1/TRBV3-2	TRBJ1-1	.	ASSQRQGTEAF
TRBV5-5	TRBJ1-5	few	ASSLVPGVRFNQPQH
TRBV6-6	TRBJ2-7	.	ASRPFGQSYEQY
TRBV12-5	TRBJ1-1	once	ASGLGTWGGEAF
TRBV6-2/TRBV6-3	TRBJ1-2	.	ASSWDFNYGYT
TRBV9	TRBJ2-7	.	ASSTSGQHSYEQY
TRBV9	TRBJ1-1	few	ASSARQGAVTEAF
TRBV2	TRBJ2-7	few	ASSEPGQGPPYEQY
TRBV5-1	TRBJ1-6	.	ASSLGQGAYNSPLH
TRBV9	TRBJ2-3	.	ASSVTLAGGRSTDTQY
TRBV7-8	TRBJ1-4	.	ATGTDREKLF
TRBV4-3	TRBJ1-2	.	ASSRMDSNGYT
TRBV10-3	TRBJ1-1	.	AISGQGANMNTEAF
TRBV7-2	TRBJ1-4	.	ASSMTSTNEKLF
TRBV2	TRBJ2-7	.	ASSALPRGHEQY
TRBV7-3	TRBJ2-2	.	ASSLRPDSYTGELF
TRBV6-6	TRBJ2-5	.	ASSFGETQY
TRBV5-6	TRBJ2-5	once	ASSPRRVAQVRQETQY
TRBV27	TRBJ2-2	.	ASSLISRGGGELF
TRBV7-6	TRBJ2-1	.	ASSLEAGGISNEQF
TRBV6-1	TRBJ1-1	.	ASSEGAARAF
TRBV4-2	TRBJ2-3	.	ASSQGVGSGGIADTQY
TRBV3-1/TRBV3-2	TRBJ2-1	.	ASSQRTGGLYNEQF
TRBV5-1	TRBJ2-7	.	ASSHPGGEQY
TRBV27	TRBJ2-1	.	ASSLNTYNEQF
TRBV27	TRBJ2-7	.	ASKRVSNGLEYEQY
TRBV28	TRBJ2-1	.	ASSWRLGSYNEQF
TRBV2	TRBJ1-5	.	ASSERGAQPQH
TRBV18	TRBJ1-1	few	ASSPRAGGTEAF
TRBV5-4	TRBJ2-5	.	ASSPAGGQQETQY
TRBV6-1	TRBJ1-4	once	ASSDLVNEKLF
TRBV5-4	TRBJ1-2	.	ASSPRQGNYGYT